This TCR beta chain was identified in a study of blood T cells in healthy people across ages. Overall study results and limits: Naive T cell percentage showed a strong correlation with the diversity of TCR beta.

The germline V gene has CDR1 SSHAT and CDR2 FNYEAQ (reference sequence). V dropped 0 bases and J dropped 8; count of bases not matched to a gene: 28. The CDR3 covers 23 residues. With regard to this clonotype: Antigen unknown.

Peripheral blood samples of around 9.5 milliliters were drawn from each donor. Then a second PCR, running about 6 to 11 cycles, was carried out with a sample-barcoded 5' primer and a J-beta primer mix. Each cDNA molecule was tagged by a template-switch adaptor with 12 random nucleotides. TCRdb re-called the 5' RACE reads with MiXCR, one entry per CDR3 protein. Among roughly 1,700,000 distinct CDR3 sequences listed, about 30% were seen once. The chain combines TRBV7-7 with TRBJ2-1; TRBD1 matches 10 bases. The sequence derives from a woman under 40 in good health. The material sequenced was blood. CDR3 sequence: CASSLAEFEGGQGFEREWHEQFF. The CDR3 coding sequence is TGTGCCAGCAGCTTAGCGGAATTCGAGGGGGGACAGGGGTTCGAGCGGGAGTGGCATGAGCAGTTCTTC.